One and the same sample provided the 2 T cell receptor beta chains below, sequenced in a study of blood T cells in healthy people across ages. With a J-beta primer mix and a sample-barcoded 5' primer, a second PCR ran roughly 6 to 11 cycles. MiXCR, run by TCRdb on the 5' RACE reads, gives a single entry per CDR3 protein. The table has roughly 680,000 distinct CDR3 sequences, approximately 52% seen once. Sequencing was carried out using blood. Receptors originate from a woman at least 80 years old in good health.

Remarks on this clonotype: A much larger clone is a single base away; this may be a read error. The chain uses TRBV7-3 and TRBJ1-2; maybe TRBD1 (6 bases). CDR1 is SGHTA, CDR2 FQGTGA, per germline. The CDR3 extends over 14 amino acids. Trimming took off 4 bases at V and 3 bases at J, with 12 bases between the two ends. The CDR3 nucleotides read TGTGCCAGCAGCTCGAACAGGGTCGACTATGGCTACACCTTC. It encodes CASSSNRVDYGYTF. The full variable domain, in which reference TRBV7-3 and TRBJ1-2 provide the parts outside the CDR3, is GAGVSQTPSNKVTEKGKYVELRCDPISGHTALYWYRQSLGQGPEFLIYFQGTGAADDSGLPNDRFFAVRPEGSVSTLKIQRTERGDSAVYLCASSSNRVDYGYTFGSGTRLTVV.

This clonotype was detected only a few times. The chain carries TRBV5-1 and TRBJ2-7; D is perhaps TRBD1 or TRBD2 (5 bases each). V was clipped by 3 bases and J by 3 bases, with 16 bases between them. This CDR3 region has 15 residues. From germline, CDR1 is SGHRS and CDR2 YFSETQ. The CDR3 DNA reads TGCGCCAGCAGCTCCCGGACACGGGGCGGCTACGAGCAGTACTTC. This translates into CASSSRTRGGYEQYF.